Listed here are 25 T cell receptor beta chains from one sample, sequenced in a study of shared clonotypes between healthy human individuals. Here immunoSEQ multiplex PCR was the method, and the copy in TCRdb shows in-frame clones only, minus some. Seen here are under 650,000 clones, 90% to 97% observed once, and the top ten hold approximately 0.06%. The sequencing input was naive CD4+ T cells sorted from blood. As to subset: CD45RA+ positively selected. The source is a woman aged 30 to 39 in good health.

The rearrangement links TRBV27 to TRBJ1-1, with no clear D. CDR3 length equals 13 residues. V was cut by 5 bases and J by 4 bases, with 11 bases left in between. The germline CDR1 and CDR2 sequences are MNHEY and SMNVEV (reference sequence). CDR3 in DNA: TGTGCCAGCAGTATACGACCCGGCACTGAAGCTTTCTTT. Translated, it gives CASSIRPGTEAFF.

V is TRBV6-4 and J is TRBJ2-5; D may match TRBD1 or TRBD2 (5 bases each). TRBJ2-7 matches the DNA end more closely, so the J call is doubtful. Germline V lookup: CDR1 MRHNA, CDR2 SNTAGT. This CDR3 is 18 amino acids long. The CDR3: CASSEPRDLQLGPYEQYF. CDR3 bases: TGTGCCAGCAGTGAACCTCGGGACCTACAATTAGGGCCCTACGAGCAGTACTTC.

V and J are TRBV29-1 and TRBJ2-6; no clear D. CDR1 SQVTM and CDR2 ANQGSEA come from the germline V gene. This CDR3 region has 13 residues. With 4 bases removed from V and 2 bases from J, the gap between germline ends came to 6 bases. The CDR3: CSVGRAGANVLTF. The CDR3 DNA sequence: TGCAGCGTTGGAAGGGCTGGGGCCAACGTCCTGACTTTC. The entire variable domain, with the rest obtained from reference TRBV29-1 and TRBJ2-6, is as follows: SAVISQKPSRDICQRGTSLTIQCQVDSQVTMMFWYRQQPGQSLTLIATANQGSEATYESGFVIDKFPISRPNLTFSTLTVSNMSPEDSSIYLCSVGRAGANVLTFGAGSRLTVL.

This chain joins TRBV15 and TRBJ2-1; 12 bases map to TRBD1. The CDR3 has 16 amino acids. CDR1 and CDR2 (germline): LNHNV, YYDKDF (reference sequence). The trim removed 1 base at V and 8 bases at J, leaving 6 bases unmatched. The CDR3 sequence: CATSRGKGQGAHEQFF. The CDR3 DNA reads TGTGCCACCAGCAGAGGGAAGGGACAGGGGGCCCATGAGCAGTTCTTC.

This chain connects TRBV5-1 to TRBJ2-2; no reliable D call. CDR1 is SGHRS and CDR2 is YFSETQ in the germline V gene. The V and J ends lost 3 bases and 4 bases respectively, with 7 bases between them. The length of the CDR3 is 13 residues. The CDR3 DNA is TGCGCCAGCAGCTCCTGGACCACCGGGGAGCTGTTTTTT. Its protein product is CASSSWTTGELFF.

The chain is built from TRBV10-3 and TRBJ2-5; maybe TRBD2 (6 bases). This CDR3 has 13 amino acids. V was cut by 6 bases and J by 3 bases, with 11 bases left in between. Germline CDR1 ENHRY, CDR2 SYGVKD. The CDR3 protein is CAIRSSGEETQYF. CDR3 in DNA: TGTGCCATCAGGTCCTCGGGAGAAGAGACCCAGTACTTC.

The genes are TRBV2 and TRBJ1-5; TRBD1 aligns across 8 bases. Looked up from germline, CDR1 is SNHLY and CDR2 is FYNNEI. The CDR3 has 16 residues. V lost 5 bases to trimming and J lost 6 bases; unmatched junction nucleotides: 12. The CDR3 is CASSKTQGALGQPQHF. DNA for the CDR3: TGTGCCAGCAGTAAAACTCAGGGGGCTCTGGGTCAGCCCCAGCATTTT.

The V and J genes are TRBV5-8 and TRBJ1-4; 10 nucleotides align to TRBD1. Germline V gene sequence: CDR1 SGHTS, CDR2 YDEGEE. This CDR3 region has 15 residues. The junction had 5 bases not matched to a gene; V was cut back by 4 bases and J by 5 bases. CDR3 amino acids: CASSKDRGRNEKLFF. The CDR3 nucleotides read TGTGCCAGCAGCAAAGACAGGGGGCGGAATGAAAAACTGTTTTTT. The variable domain in full, with the rest retrieved from reference TRBV5-8 and TRBJ1-4, is EAGVTQSPTHLIKTRGQQATLRCSPISGHTSVYWYQQALGLGLQFLLWYDEGEERNRGNFPPRFSGRQFPNYSSELNVNALELEDSALYLCASSKDRGRNEKLFFGSGTQLSVL.

The V and J genes are TRBV7-9 and TRBJ2-5; 7 bases are a match to TRBD1. The DNA matches TRBJ2-7 better at its end, which makes the J call doubtful. The CDR3 is 15 residues long. Germline V gene data show CDR1 as SEHNR and CDR2 as FQNEAQ (reference sequence). The CDR3 is CASSFRQGFPYEQYF. Here the CDR3 DNA reads TGTGCCAGCAGCTTCAGACAGGGTTTTCCCTACGAGCAGTACTTC.

The J gene is TRBJ2-7, the V gene TRBV14; TRBD1 matches at 10 bases. CDR1 is SGHDN and CDR2 is FVKESK in the germline V gene. Germline trimming cut 3 bases from V and 0 bases from J; bases unmatched to any gene: 5. There are 16 residues in the CDR3. The CDR3 coding sequence is TGTGCCAGCAGCCAGATCCGGGACAGGGGCTCCTACGAGCAGTACTTC. Translated, it gives CASSQIRDRGSYEQYF. Variable domain in full (rest from reference TRBV14 and TRBJ2-7): EAGVTQFPSHSVIEKGQTVTLRCDPISGHDNLYWYRRVMGKEIKFLLHFVKESKQDESGMPNNRFLAERTGGTYSTLKVQPAELEDSGVYFCASSQIRDRGSYEQYFGPGTRLTVT.

The genes are TRBV13 and TRBJ1-1, with TRBD1 as a possible D gene (6 bases). Germline CDR1 PRHDT, CDR2 FYEKMQ (reference sequence). Trimming pared 3 bases from V and 9 bases from J, leaving 11 bases between. The length of the CDR3 is 12 residues. Written as DNA, the CDR3 is TGTGCCAGCAGCTTCGGGGGGGCTCAAGCTTTCTTT. This sequence encodes CASSFGGAQAFF.

The chain carries TRBV6-5 and TRBJ1-3; D not resolved. Germline V gene lookup returns CDR1 MNHEY and CDR2 SVGAGI. Between the trimmed V and J ends, which lost 7 bases and 4 bases, there was a span of 14 bases. This CDR3 is built from 14 residues. CDR3 loop: CASKVGLHGNTIYF. Written as DNA, the CDR3 is TGTGCCAGCAAGGTGGGATTGCACGGAAACACCATATATTTT.

This chain connects TRBV14 to TRBJ2-3; 9 bases agree with TRBD2. With V trimmed by 2 bases and J by 3 bases, 21 bases remained unmatched. The CDR3 runs 21 residues. Germline V gives CDR1 SGHDN, CDR2 FVKESK. The CDR3 bases are TGTGCCAGCAGCCAACCTTCAGCAGGTAGCGGGAGCCTACGAAGGACAGATACGCAGTATTTT. Translating gives CASSQPSAGSGSLRRTDTQYF.

This rearrangement joins TRBV5-5 to TRBJ2-5; TRBD1 aligns across 8 bases. This CDR3 spans 15 amino acids. Germline CDR1 reads SGHKS; CDR2 reads YYEKEE (reference sequence). The ends lost 0 bases at V and 4 bases at J; junction bases unmatched: 5. The DNA for the CDR3 is TGTGCCAGCAGCTTGGGACAGGGGTGGATAGAGACCCAGTACTTC. It translates to CASSLGQGWIETQYF.

Here the CDR3 DNA reads TGTGCCAGCAGTTTATCGGGGAAGGGGGCCAAAAACATTCAGTACTTC. Encoded protein: CASSLSGKGAKNIQYF. This chain uses TRBV28 with TRBJ2-4; D may match TRBD1 or TRBD2 (5 bases each). V shed 1 base and J shed 1 base, with 11 bases lying between them. There are 16 residues in the CDR3. Germline V gene data show CDR1 as MDHEN and CDR2 as SYDVKM.

V is TRBV5-1 and J is TRBJ2-7; 9 bases align to TRBD2. The CDR3 length is 17 residues. With 4 bases clipped from V and 5 bases from J, the junction kept 16 bases outside the gene matches. CDR1 SGHRS and CDR2 YFSETQ come from the germline V gene. The CDR3 coding sequence is TGCGCCAGCAGCCCCTCCTATTCCTCTAGCGGGGCCCACGAGCAGTACTTC. Its protein is CASSPSYSSSGAHEQYF.

This sequence joins TRBV28 and TRBJ1-3; 7 nucleotides match TRBD1. After removal of 5 bases from V and 5 bases from J, the junction contained 6 bases not matched to a gene. Germline V gene sequence: CDR1 MDHEN, CDR2 SYDVKM. The CDR3 contains 14 residues. The CDR3 DNA follows: TGTGCCAGCAGTAGACAGGGTGTTAGAAACACCATATATTTT. Its translation: CASSRQGVRNTIYF.

J is TRBJ1-5 and V is TRBV28; D call uncertain. The CDR3 sequence is 10 residues long. CDR1 MDHEN and CDR2 SYDVKM come from the germline V gene. Trimming cost V 7 bases and J 9 bases, with 7 bases left between them. This chain's CDR3 is CASNSRPQHF. The CDR3 DNA is TGTGCCAGCAATTCCAGGCCCCAGCATTTT.

CDR3 sequence (DNA): TGTGCCAGCAGTTTGGACAGGGGAGCAGGTTTCTTT. This translates into CASSLDRGAGFF. V gene TRBV11-2 combines with J gene TRBJ1-1, with 9 bases lining up with TRBD1. CDR3 length: 12 residues. Germline CDR1 reads SGHAT; CDR2 reads FQNNGV. V was clipped by 6 bases and J by 13 bases; unmatched bases: 9.

The gene calls are TRBV20-1 and TRBJ2-5, with D perhaps matching TRBD1 (6 bases). CDR3 length: 11 amino acids. The V end was cut by 7 bases, the J end by 11 bases, with 17 bases between. Germline assignment: CDR1 DFQATT and CDR2 SNEGSKA (reference sequence). The CDR3 sequence: CSGARAGEQYF. CDR3 nucleotide sequence: TGCAGTGGAGCAAGAGCAGGGGAGCAGTACTTC.

The chain links TRBV27 to TRBJ2-7, with 11 bases identical to TRBD1. V trimming: 5 bases; J trimming: 2 bases; junction bases outside the gene matches: 14. Germline V lookup: CDR1 MNHEY, CDR2 SMNVEV (reference sequence). This CDR3 is 18 amino acids long. CDR3 DNA sequence: TGTGCCAGCAGTCCGGACAGGGGGCTAAAAGGAGGGCCCTACGAGCAGTACTTC. Translation: CASSPDRGLKGGPYEQYF.

The rearrangement links TRBV27 to TRBJ1-1; 11 bases line up with TRBD1. V lost 6 bases, J lost 3 bases, and 6 bases stayed unmatched. Germline V gives CDR1 MNHEY, CDR2 SMNVEV (reference sequence). The CDR3 sequence is 15 residues long. The CDR3 reads CASSEGQGVYTEAFF. The CDR3 bases are TGTGCCAGCAGCGAGGGACAGGGGGTTTACACTGAAGCTTTCTTT.

This sequence joins TRBV4-1 and TRBJ2-5, with 8 nucleotides matching TRBD2. The CDR3 loop spans 16 amino acids. Germline V gives CDR1 MGHRA, CDR2 YSYEKL. V lost 4 bases and J lost 5; bases outside the gene matches: 12. In nucleotides, the CDR3 is TGCGCCAGCAGCCTCACCCTACCGGGAGGGCCGGAGACCCAGTACTTC. It yields the protein CASSLTLPGGPETQYF.

This clone appeared a single time. The chain's CDR3 is CASSVVTGVGYNEQFF. Here the CDR3 DNA reads TGTGCCAGCAGCGTCGTTACGGGAGTCGGTTACAATGAGCAGTTCTTC. The genes are TRBV9 and TRBJ2-1; tentatively, D is TRBD2 (6 bases). With 2 bases removed from V and 4 bases from J, the gap between germline ends came to 16 bases. There are 16 residues in the CDR3. CDR1 SGDLS and CDR2 YYNGEE come from the germline V gene. The full variable domain, in which reference TRBV9 and TRBJ2-1 provide the parts outside the CDR3, is DSGVTQTPKHLITATGQRVTLRCSPRSGDLSVYWYQQSLDQGLQFLIQYYNGEERAKGNILERFSAQQFPDLHSELNLSSLELGDSALYFCASSVVTGVGYNEQFFGPGTRLTVL.

The genes are TRBV28 and TRBJ2-7, with 7 bases lining up with TRBD1. This CDR3 contains 13 residues. The J segment lost 4 bases and the V segment lost 3 bases, leaving 3 bases of the junction unmatched. Germline CDR1 reads MDHEN; CDR2 reads SYDVKM. The CDR3, as DNA: TGTGCCAGCAGTTTCGGGACAGTTTACGAGCAGTACTTC. Amino acids: CASSFGTVYEQYF.